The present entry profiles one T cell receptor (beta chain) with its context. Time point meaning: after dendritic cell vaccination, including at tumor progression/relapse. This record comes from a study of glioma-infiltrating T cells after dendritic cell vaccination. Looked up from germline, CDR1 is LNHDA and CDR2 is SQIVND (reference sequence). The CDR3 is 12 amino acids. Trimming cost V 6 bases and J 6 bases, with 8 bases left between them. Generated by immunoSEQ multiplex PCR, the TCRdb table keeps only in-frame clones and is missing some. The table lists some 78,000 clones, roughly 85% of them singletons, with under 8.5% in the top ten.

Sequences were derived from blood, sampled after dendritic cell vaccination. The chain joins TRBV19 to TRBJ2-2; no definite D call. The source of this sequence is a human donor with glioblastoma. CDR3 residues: CASSRVPGELFF. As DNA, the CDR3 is TGTGCCAGTAGCCGGGTTCCCGGGGAGCTGTTTTTT.